What follows are 19 T cell receptor beta chains derived from one specimen sequenced in a study of early T cells in non-severe SARS-CoV-2 infection. TCRdb analysed the 5' RACE reads with MiXCR anew, one entry per CDR3 protein. The data show roughly 40,000 distinct CDR3 sequences, with approximately 4% seen just once and about 3.1% held by the top ten. Sequences were obtained from whole blood. All receptors come from an adult who was a healthcare worker with PCR-confirmed SARS-CoV-2 infection or an uninfected control (not recorded which).

This clonotype appeared many times. This chain connects TRBV3-1 to TRBJ2-2, with no clear D. The germline gives CDR1 LGHDT, CDR2 YNNKEL (reference sequence). This CDR3 spans 11 amino acids. The V and J ends lost 9 bases and 3 bases respectively, with 5 bases between them. The CDR3 nucleotides are TGTGCCAGTCGGGACACCGGGGAGCTGTTTTTT. Translated: CASRDTGELFF.

In this sample, this clonotype turned up many times. CDR3 loop: CASSPTGFNSPLHF. The CDR3 DNA reads TGTGCCAGCAGTCCGACAGGGTTTAATTCACCCCTCCACTTT. The chain uses TRBV6-2 or TRBV6-3 and TRBJ1-6; 7 positions agree with TRBD1. This CDR3 spans 14 amino acids. Trimming cost V 5 bases and J 6 bases; bases outside gene matches: 4. Germline loops: CDR1 MNHEY, CDR2 SVGEGT.

The sample holds many counts of this clonotype. This sequence joins TRBV2 and TRBJ1-6; 8 bases line up with TRBD1. After removal of 7 bases from V and 7 bases from J, the junction contained 9 bases not matched to a gene. CDR1 SNHLY and CDR2 FYNNEI come from the germline V gene. This CDR3 contains 15 residues. CDR3 coding DNA: TGTGCCAGCATTAGTCAGGGGGCGCCGAATTCACCCCTCCACTTT. Amino acid sequence: CASISQGAPNSPLHF.

This clonotype has at least ten counts. The chain couples TRBV12-3 or TRBV12-4 to TRBJ2-3; 9 bases align to TRBD2. The CDR3 loop spans 16 amino acids. V lost 3 bases, J lost 3 bases, and 7 bases stayed unmatched. Here the CDR3 DNA reads TGTGCCAGCAGTTTGTCGGCGGGGGGGCAGACAGATACGCAGTATTTT. Protein sequence: CASSLSAGGQTDTQYF.

This clonotype appeared many times. The genes are TRBV6-1 and TRBJ1-1; 8 bases are shared with TRBD1. Germline CDR1 reads MNHNS; CDR2 reads SASEGT. The CDR3 loop spans 15 amino acids. Germline trimming cut 2 bases from V and 3 bases from J; bases unmatched to any gene: 5. The CDR3 loop is CASSEYDRGYTEAFF. CDR3 coding DNA: TGTGCCAGCAGTGAATATGACAGGGGCTACACTGAAGCTTTCTTT.

In this sample, this clonotype turned up a few times. This chain links TRBV6-2 or TRBV6-3 with TRBJ2-7; a weak D match, TRBD1 (6 bases). The V end lost 4 bases, the J end lost 6 bases, and 16 bases lay between the germline ends. CDR1 is MNHEY and CDR2 is SVGEGT in the germline V gene. The CDR3 is made up of 14 amino acids. CDR3 DNA sequence: TGTGCCAGCAGTTTACAGGGAGCCCCACTCGAGCAGTACTTC. This sequence encodes CASSLQGAPLEQYF.

The table lists this clonotype with many counts. The rearrangement uses TRBV12-3 or TRBV12-4 and TRBJ1-4, with TRBD1 matching 10 bases. V dropped 1 base and J dropped 0; count of bases not matched to a gene: 5. The CDR3 length is 18 residues. In DNA, the CDR3 is TGTGCCAGCAGTTTAGGGCTGACAGGGGGCGCAACTAATGAAAAACTGTTTTTT. Translation gives CASSLGLTGGATNEKLFF.

This clonotype was found many times. V gene TRBV20-1 combines with J gene TRBJ1-1; D is unclear. The CDR3 sequence is 14 residues long. Trimming took 1 base from V and 1 from J, leaving 10 bases between them. The V gene's germline CDR1 is DFQATT and CDR2 SNEGSKA (reference sequence). The CDR3 region is CSARGGSRNTEAFF. The CDR3 DNA follows: TGCAGTGCTAGAGGAGGTTCGCGGAACACTGAAGCTTTCTTT.

The genes are TRBV7-2 and TRBJ1-5; D ambiguous. The CDR3 totals 15 residues. Trimming removed 5 bases at V and 1 base at J, with 12 bases between. CDR1 SGHTA and CDR2 FQGNSA come from the germline V gene. The CDR3 spells CASSRILGSNQPQHF. Here the CDR3 DNA reads TGTGCCAGCAGCAGGATTCTAGGGAGCAATCAGCCCCAGCATTTT.

The DNA of the CDR3 is TGCGCCAGCAGGCAGGGACTATCTAACACTGAAGCTTTCTTT. Amino acid sequence: CASRQGLSNTEAFF. This sequence joins TRBV5-1 and TRBJ1-1; tentative D call: TRBD1 (5 bases). The V and J ends lost 5 bases and 2 bases respectively, with 13 bases between them. The CDR3 extends over 14 amino acids. Germline CDR1 is SGHRS and CDR2 is YFSETQ. The full variable domain, in which reference TRBV5-1 and TRBJ1-1 provide the parts outside the CDR3, is KAGVTQTPRYLIKTRGQQVTLSCSPISGHRSVSWYQQTPGQGLQFLFEYFSETQRNKGNFPGRFSGRQFSNSRSEMNVSTLELGDSALYLCASRQGLSNTEAFFGQGTRLTVV.

In this sample, this clonotype turned up many times. This chain links TRBV12-3 or TRBV12-4 with TRBJ2-2, with D perhaps TRBD1 or TRBD2 (5 bases each). Trimming left V 7 bases short and J 2 bases short, with 14 bases between. The CDR3 has 15 amino acids. CDR3 coding DNA: TGTGCCAGCAACTCCGGGACCCAAAACACCGGGGAGCTGTTTTTT. As protein: CASNSGTQNTGELFF.

The chain has TRBV3-1 and TRBJ2-7, with D unclear. This CDR3 spans 12 amino acids. CDR1 and CDR2 (germline): LGHDT, YNNKEL (reference sequence). Between the trimmed V and J ends, which lost 1 base and 6 bases, there was a span of 7 bases. Here the CDR3 DNA reads TGTGCCAGCAGCCAAGTGGGTGCCGAGCAGTACTTC. It yields the protein CASSQVGAEQYF.

The table lists this clonotype with many counts. V is TRBV5-4 and J is TRBJ2-7; D remains ambiguous. CDR3 length: 12 residues. V was clipped by 2 bases and J by 1 base, with 4 bases between them. From germline, CDR1 is SGHNT and CDR2 YYREEE (reference sequence). The CDR3, as DNA: TGTGCCAGCAGCTTTGGATCCTACGAGCAGTACTTC. As protein: CASSFGSYEQYF.

This clonotype has ten or more counts. The chain employs TRBV12-3 or TRBV12-4 and TRBJ2-5; 10 bases agree with TRBD1. V shed 5 bases and J 1 base; nucleotides not matched to a gene: 4. This CDR3 spans 15 amino acids. The CDR3 spells CASSPGQGVQETQYF. The CDR3 nucleotides are TGTGCCAGCAGTCCTGGACAGGGGGTCCAAGAGACCCAGTACTTC.

This clonotype has ten or more counts. The chain uses TRBV2 and TRBJ2-3; D not certain. Germline V lookup: CDR1 SNHLY, CDR2 FYNNEI. This CDR3 has 11 residues. The V gene lost 8 bases and the J gene lost 5 bases, with 8 bases spanning the gap. CDR3 sequence reads: CASSRLDTQYF. The CDR3 DNA is TGTGCCAGCTCCAGACTAGATACGCAGTATTTT.

This clonotype was counted ten times or more. V and J are TRBV7-2 and TRBJ2-1; the match to TRBD2 covers 9 bases. Germline V gene lookup returns CDR1 SGHTA and CDR2 FQGNSA. This CDR3 spans 16 amino acids. Germline trimming cut 4 bases from V and 4 bases from J; bases unmatched to any gene: 8. The CDR3 spells CASSSSSSGRYNEQFF. CDR3 DNA sequence: TGTGCCAGCAGCTCAAGTTCGAGCGGGAGGTACAATGAGCAGTTCTTC.

This clonotype was detected many times. The chain employs TRBV12-3 or TRBV12-4 and TRBJ2-1; 12 bases match TRBD2. This CDR3 comprises 15 residues. After removal of 5 bases from V and 2 bases from J, the junction contained 1 base not matched to a gene. CDR3 in DNA: TGTGCCAGCAGTCCTAGCGGGGGGGCCTACAATGAGCAGTTCTTC. Amino acids: CASSPSGGAYNEQFF.

This clonotype was seen repeatedly, ten times or more. The V call is TRBV5-6, the J call TRBJ2-1, with a tentative D call TRBD2 (7 bases). The CDR3 consists of 16 residues. V was pared by 2 bases and J by 5 bases, with 17 bases between. CDR1 is SGHDT, CDR2 YYEEEE, per germline. The CDR3 nucleotides are TGTGCCAGCAGCTTAAGTCCGGGGGGCGGTCACAATGAGCAGTTCTTC. It translates to CASSLSPGGGHNEQFF.

This clonotype was observed at least ten times. J is TRBJ1-2 and V is TRBV20-1, with D tentatively TRBD1 (6 bases). Germline CDR1 reads DFQATT; CDR2 reads SNEGSKA (reference sequence). This CDR3 contains 13 residues. The V end lost 3 bases, the J end lost 0 bases, and 8 bases lay between the germline ends. This chain's CDR3 is CSARDRPNYGYTF. The CDR3 nucleotides are TGCAGTGCTAGGGACAGACCTAACTATGGCTACACCTTC.